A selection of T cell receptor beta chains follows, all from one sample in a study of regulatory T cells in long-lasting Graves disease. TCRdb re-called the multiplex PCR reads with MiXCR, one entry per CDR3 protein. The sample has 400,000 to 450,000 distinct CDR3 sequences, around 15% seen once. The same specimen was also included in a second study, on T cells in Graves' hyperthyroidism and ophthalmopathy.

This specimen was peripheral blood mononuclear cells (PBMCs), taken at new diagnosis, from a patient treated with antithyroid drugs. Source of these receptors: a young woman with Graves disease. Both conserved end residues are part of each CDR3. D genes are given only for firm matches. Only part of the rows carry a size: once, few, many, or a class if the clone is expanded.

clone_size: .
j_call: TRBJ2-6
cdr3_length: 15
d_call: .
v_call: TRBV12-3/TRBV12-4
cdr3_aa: CASSLRSAGANVLTF
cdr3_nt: TGTGCCAGCAGTTTACGGAGCGCTGGGGCCAACGTCCTGACTTTC

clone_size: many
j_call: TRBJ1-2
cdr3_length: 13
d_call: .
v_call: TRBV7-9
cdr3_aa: CASSHDRTYGYTF
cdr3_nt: TGTGCCAGCAGCCACGACAGGACATATGGCTACACCTTC

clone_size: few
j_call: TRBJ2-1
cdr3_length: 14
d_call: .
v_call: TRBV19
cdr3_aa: CASSMGEYRNEQFF
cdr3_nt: TGTGCCAGTAGTATGGGGGAGTATCGAAATGAGCAGTTCTTC

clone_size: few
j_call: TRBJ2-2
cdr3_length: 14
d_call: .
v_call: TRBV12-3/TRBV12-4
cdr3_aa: CASIKLWSTGELFF
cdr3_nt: TGTGCCAGCATAAAGTTGTGGAGCACCGGGGAGCTGTTTTTT

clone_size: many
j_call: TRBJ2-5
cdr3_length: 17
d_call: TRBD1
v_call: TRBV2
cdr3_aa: CASSPGQFVPRGETQYF
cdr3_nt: TGTGCCAGCAGCCCGGGACAGTTCGTCCCTCGGGGAGAGACCCAGTACTTC

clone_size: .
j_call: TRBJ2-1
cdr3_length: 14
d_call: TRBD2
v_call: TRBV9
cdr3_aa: CASSPGTKGTQQFF
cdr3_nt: TGTGCCAGCAGCCCCGGGACTAAAGGGACTCAGCAGTTCTTC

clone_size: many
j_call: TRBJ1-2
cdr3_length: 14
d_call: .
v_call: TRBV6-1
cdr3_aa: CASSLSTTFYGYTF
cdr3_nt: TGTGCCAGCAGCCTTTCAACCACATTCTATGGCTACACCTTC

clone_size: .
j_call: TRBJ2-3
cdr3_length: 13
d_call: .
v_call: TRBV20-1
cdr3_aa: CSARIPREDTQYF
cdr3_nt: TGCAGTGCTAGAATCCCTCGGGAAGATACGCAGTATTTT

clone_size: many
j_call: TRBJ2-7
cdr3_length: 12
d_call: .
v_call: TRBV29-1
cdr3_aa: CSVIVTSYEQYF
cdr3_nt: TGCAGCGTAATAGTTACCTCCTACGAGCAGTACTTC

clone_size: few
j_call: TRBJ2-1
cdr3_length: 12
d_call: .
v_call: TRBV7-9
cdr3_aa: CASSLGSQGQFF
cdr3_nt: TGTGCCAGCAGCTTAGGATCTCAGGGGCAGTTCTTC

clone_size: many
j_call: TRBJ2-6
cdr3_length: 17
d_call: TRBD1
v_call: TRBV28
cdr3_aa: CASSSETGGGGANVLTF
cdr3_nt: TGTGCCAGCAGTTCCGAGACAGGGGGCGGTGGGGCCAACGTCCTGACTTTC

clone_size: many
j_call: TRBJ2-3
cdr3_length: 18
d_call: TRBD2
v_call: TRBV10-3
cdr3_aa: CAISPSSTSGPSTDTQYF
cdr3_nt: TGTGCCATCAGCCCCTCATCGACTAGCGGGCCCTCCACAGATACGCAGTATTTT

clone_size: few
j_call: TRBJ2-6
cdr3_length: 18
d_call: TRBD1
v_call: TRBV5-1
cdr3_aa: CASSADRGRPSGADVLTF
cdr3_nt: TGCGCCAGCAGCGCAGACAGGGGGCGACCCTCTGGGGCCGACGTCCTGACTTTC

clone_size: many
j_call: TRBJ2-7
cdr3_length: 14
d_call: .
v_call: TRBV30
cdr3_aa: CAWAEVGVDYEQYF
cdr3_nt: TGTGCCTGGGCAGAGGTAGGGGTTGACTACGAGCAGTACTTC